Listed below are T cell receptor beta chains from one sample, sequenced in a study of blood T cell repertoires in COVID-19. The protocol was immunoSEQ multiplex PCR, while the TCRdb copy is restricted to in-frame clones and leaves out a portion. The data hold about 260,000 clones, with about 90% observed a single time. The specimen sequenced was peripheral blood. Receptor source: a woman between 40 and 50 years old who had recovered from COVID-19. Both conserved end residues are part of each CDR3. The D gene is left open where the match is weak.

length	V	J	D	DNA	CDR3
14	TRBV5-1	TRBJ1-2	TRBD1	TGCGCCAGCAGCTTGGGCGGACAGGGACGTGGCTACACCTTC	CASSLGGQGRGYTF
14	TRBV5-1	TRBJ1-3	TRBD1	TGCGCCAGCAGCGCACAGGGGGTCTTAAACACCATATATTTT	CASSAQGVLNTIYF
15	TRBV6-5	TRBJ1-6	NA	TGTGCCAGCAGCGGGAACGAGGGGGGGAGTTCACCCCTCCACTTT	CASSGNEGGSSPLHF
14	TRBV6-5	TRBJ2-2	NA	TGTGCTAGACATCCCGGGAGATACACCGGGGAGCTGTTTTTT	CARHPGRYTGELFF
15	TRBV10-1	TRBJ2-3	TRBD2	TGCGCCAGCAGTGACGGCGGGGGACCCACAGATACGCAGTATTTT	CASSDGGGPTDTQYF
16	TRBV5-1	TRBJ2-6	NA	TGCGCCAGCACCCAGGGCAAGGGGACTGGGGCCAACGTCCTGACTTTC	CASTQGKGTGANVLTF
16	TRBV7-2	TRBJ1-6	TRBD1	TGTGCCAGCAGCTCCCCTGACAGGGATGTTCGGTCACCCCTCCACTTT	CASSSPDRDVRSPLHF
21	TRBV27	TRBJ2-6	TRBD1	TGTGCCAGCAGTTTACTTCCGGACAGGGAAAAACCTGCCTCTGGGGCCAACGTCCTGACTTTC	CASSLLPDREKPASGANVLTF
14	TRBV5-1	TRBJ2-1	TRBD2	TGCGCCAGCAGCTTGACAGCGGGGAGGGATGAGCAGTTCTTC	CASSLTAGRDEQFF
15	TRBV5-6	TRBJ2-1	TRBD1	TGTGCCAGCAGCTTGTGGGGACAGTCTTACAATGAGCAGTTCTTC	CASSLWGQSYNEQFF
13	TRBV5-1	TRBJ2-1	NA	TGCGCCAGCAGCTTGGGGGGCCAAGATGAGCAGTTCTTC	CASSLGGQDEQFF
14	TRBV11-2	TRBJ1-2	TRBD1	TGTGCCAGCAACCGGGACAGGGGCGGGTATGGCTACACCTTC	CASNRDRGGYGYTF
14	TRBV5-6	TRBJ2-7	NA	TGTGCCAGCAGCCCACAGCGGTTTACCTACGAGCAGTACTTC	CASSPQRFTYEQYF
15	TRBV6-6	TRBJ1-2	NA	TGTGCCAGCAGTTACTCGACGCAGGGATTCTATGGCTACACCTTC	CASSYSTQGFYGYTF
13	TRBV28	TRBJ1-2	NA	TGTGCCAGCAGGGCGACAGGCAACCATGGCTACACCTTC	CASRATGNHGYTF
15	TRBV4-1	TRBJ2-7	TRBD2	TGCGCCAGCAGCCATAGTACTAGCGAGGTGTACGAGCAGTACTTC	CASSHSTSEVYEQYF